This T cell receptor beta chain was sequenced in a study of T-cell memory formation after mild COVID-19. Findings of the study overall: CD4+ contracting clones were found mainly in CM and EM, and CD8+ ones in EMRA. Second-wave clones that peaked on day 37 lacked confirmed SARS-CoV-2 specificity.

Trimming took off 2 bases at V and 4 bases at J, with 9 bases between the two ends. Per germline, CDR1 DFQATT and CDR2 SNEGSKA (reference sequence). The CDR3 is 13 residues long. Details on this clonotype: Its antigen is not identified.

With constant-segment primers, 5'RACE yielded cDNA libraries of TCR alpha and TCR beta that carried sample barcodes and UMIs. TCRdb itself ran the 5' RACE reads through MiXCR, one entry per CDR3 protein. The table has roughly 350,000 distinct CDR3 sequences, around 15% seen once. Sequenced input: PBMCs or a T cell subset sorted from them (not recorded which). This sequence joins TRBV20-1 and TRBJ1-3; D is undetermined. The sequence was obtained from a man in his late teens or twenties who had mild COVID-19 (a few samples of this study predate the infection). Cell type and time point are not known. The CDR3 is CSARKPQGNTIYF. The CDR3 DNA reads TGCAGTGCTAGAAAACCACAGGGAAACACCATATATTTT.